Sequencing of this T cell receptor (beta chain) was carried out in a study of shared clonotypes between healthy human individuals. Over several immunoSEQ plates, each subset's genomic DNA was distributed in even portions. Generated by immunoSEQ multiplex PCR, the TCRdb table keeps only in-frame clones and is missing some. The sample lists under 700,000 clones, roughly 95% seen once, with 0.11% in the top ten. In its sample, this clone was seen once. Its antigen remains unknown. CD45RO-negative, CCR7-positively selected cells formed the naive CD8 fraction, excluding terminally differentiated effector memory CD45RA+ cells. Nashville, Tennessee was home to all donors, who were Caucasian adults. Study results and caveats: Sequencing depth was expected to affect clonotype sharing among donors.

Germline lookup yields CDR1 MDHEN and CDR2 SYDVKM. V was pared by 6 bases and J by 2 bases, with 22 bases between. The CDR3 is made up of 17 amino acids. Sequencing input: naive CD8+ T cells sorted from blood. This chain uses TRBV28 with TRBJ2-5; D perhaps matches TRBD2 (5 bases). This receptor was taken from a young woman in good health. DNA of the CDR3: TGTGCCAGCAGCTTGCCCGGACTCGGAATGTTACAAGAGACCCAGTACTTC. Amino acids: CASSLPGLGMLQETQYF.